This T cell receptor (beta chain) was sequenced in a study of T cells in Graves' hyperthyroidism and ophthalmopathy. Study-wide results and limits: A model using 13 V-J features told ophthalmopathy apart from stable hyperthyroidism. Clonotypes that were expanded in thyroid above 0.001 mostly appeared in blood too.

It was considered stable Graves' hyperthyroidism when ophthalmopathy did not progress within 18 months. Patients were excluded for uncontrolled infection, other autoimmune disease, pregnancy or lactation. What was amplified from RNA transcripts were TCR beta CDR3 regions. With the HTBI primer set, the TCR CDR3 went through a first round of RT-PCR. TCRdb fed the multiplex PCR reads into MiXCR, producing one record per CDR3 protein. The sample has roughly 580,000 distinct CDR3 sequences, around 46% seen once; the top ten hold 8.2%. The CDR3 is made up of 14 amino acids. Germline loops: CDR1 MGHDK, CDR2 SYGVNS. V lost 3 bases to trimming and J lost 3 bases, with 11 bases between them. Comments on this clonotype: Its antigen is not known.

This chain uses TRBV25-1 with TRBJ1-1; D is perhaps TRBD1 (5 bases). The sample comprised peripheral blood or thyroid tissue (not recorded which). This clonotype was obtained from a woman aged 18-29 years with Graves' hyperthyroidism. The CDR3 DNA sequence: TGTGCCAGCAGTGACAGCGGGGGGGACACTGAAGCTTTCTTT. Protein product: CASSDSGGDTEAFF.